The 27 T cell receptor beta chains presented below share a single source sample, sequenced in a study of blood T cell repertoires in COVID-19. Sequencing was performed with immunoSEQ multiplex PCR; in TCRdb, only in-frame clones are kept and a portion is missing. The profile shows approximately 62,000 clones, 76% of them singletons. Sequenced sample: peripheral blood. These receptors were taken from a woman in her fifties or sixties with active or convalescent COVID-19.

This sequence joins TRBV30 and TRBJ2-3, with 12 bases fitting TRBD2. Per the germline V gene, CDR1 is GTSNPN and CDR2 is SVGIG (reference sequence). The CDR3 spans 17 residues. V dropped 0 bases and J dropped 2; count of bases not matched to a gene: 6. In DNA form, the CDR3 reads TGTGCCTGGAGTGTAGGACTAGCGGGACCCCCCACAGATACGCAGTATTTT. It encodes CAWSVGLAGPPTDTQYF.

This rearrangement joins TRBV4-2 to TRBJ2-1; tentative D call: TRBD2 (5 bases). The V and J ends lost 3 bases and 6 bases respectively, with 18 bases between them. CDR3 length: 16 amino acids. Germline CDR1 is LGHNA and CDR2 is YNFKEQ. In nucleotides, the CDR3 is TGTGCCAGCAGCCATGCCACGTGGAGGTCTGTCAATGAGCAGTTCTTC. Translation gives CASSHATWRSVNEQFF.

This clone was counted a single time. In DNA form, the CDR3 reads TGTGCCAGCAGCCCGGGACAGGGATCTGGGGCCAACGTCCTGACTTTC. This sequence encodes CASSPGQGSGANVLTF. The chain couples TRBV11-3 to TRBJ2-6; 9 bases are shared with TRBD1. CDR3 size: 16 residues. The ends lost 5 bases at V and 1 base at J; junction bases unmatched: 3. CDR1 is SGHNT, CDR2 YENEEA, per germline.

There are a few counts of this clone. The gene calls are TRBV12-3 or TRBV12-4 and TRBJ1-6; D is undetermined. Trimming cost V 2 bases and J 8 bases, with 7 bases left between them. This CDR3 comprises 13 residues. The CDR3, as DNA: TGTGCCAGCAGTTTACAGCGGGATTCACCCCTCCACTTT. Translated, it gives CASSLQRDSPLHF.

The chain combines TRBV5-1 with TRBJ1-2; 9 bases match TRBD1. V gave up 1 base and J gave up 4 bases; unmatched junction bases: 5. The germline gives CDR1 SGHRS, CDR2 YFSETQ. This CDR3 region has 15 residues. CDR3 DNA sequence: TGCGCCAGCAGCTTGCCTGGGACAGGGTCCTATGGCTACACCTTC. Its translation: CASSLPGTGSYGYTF.

The V and J genes are TRBV19 and TRBJ1-4; 8 bases line up with TRBD1. Germline V CDR1 and CDR2: LNHDA, SQIVND (reference sequence). This CDR3 comprises 16 residues. J was trimmed by 7 bases and V by 10 bases; bases with no gene match: 17. CDR3 protein: CATTDRGGFSGEKLFF. The DNA for the CDR3 is TGTGCCACCACCGACAGGGGCGGTTTTTCAGGTGAAAAACTGTTTTTT. Complete variable domain (other parts from reference TRBV19 and TRBJ1-4): DGGITQSPKYLFRKEGQNVTLSCEQNLNHDAMYWYRQDPGQGLRLIYYSQIVNDFQKGDIAEGYSVSREKKESFPLTVTSAQKNPTAFYLCATTDRGGFSGEKLFFGSGTQLSVL.

This rearrangement joins TRBV5-1 to TRBJ2-5; D is undetermined. The CDR3 has 12 amino acids. Germline V lookup: CDR1 SGHRS, CDR2 YFSETQ. V dropped 4 bases and J dropped 5 bases, with 9 bases sitting between them. CDR3 sequence reads: CASSATWETQYF. The DNA of the CDR3 is TGCGCCAGCAGCGCCACTTGGGAGACCCAGTACTTC.

This chain links TRBV18 with TRBJ2-5; 7 nucleotides agree with TRBD1. Germline lookup yields CDR1 KGHSH and CDR2 LQKENI. This CDR3 region has 15 residues. V was clipped by 2 bases and J by 5 bases; unmatched bases: 8. The CDR3 region is CASSPLGQSGETQYF. For the CDR3, the DNA is TGTGCCAGCTCACCATTGGGACAGTCGGGCGAGACCCAGTACTTC. The variable domain in full, completed from reference TRBV18 and TRBJ2-5, reads NAGVMQNPRHLVRRRGQEARLRCSPMKGHSHVYWYRQLPEEGLKFMVYLQKENIIDESGMPKERFSAEFPKEGPSILRIQQVVRGDSAAYFCASSPLGQSGETQYFGPGTRLLVL.

This clone was picked up a small number of times. The rearrangement links TRBV4-2 to TRBJ2-7; 8 nucleotides line up with TRBD2. This CDR3 has 15 amino acids. The germline gives CDR1 LGHNA, CDR2 YNFKEQ. With 4 bases clipped from V and 3 bases from J, the junction kept 8 bases outside the gene matches. The CDR3 nucleotides are TGTGCCAGCAGCCCCAGCACGGGAGGGATCTACGAGCAGTACTTC. Translation: CASSPSTGGIYEQYF.

The rearrangement joins TRBV5-1 to TRBJ2-3; tentative D call: TRBD1 (6 bases). V lost 6 bases, J lost 3 bases, and 11 bases lay in between. The CDR3 is 13 residues long. Germline V gene data show CDR1 as SGHRS and CDR2 as YFSETQ. CDR3 nucleotides: TGCGCCAGCAAGGGGGAGTGGACAGATACGCAGTATTTT. Translated: CASKGEWTDTQYF.

The chain employs TRBV27 and TRBJ2-1; weak D call: TRBD2 (6 bases). V lost 4 bases and J 5 bases, leaving 21 bases between the germline ends. The CDR3 length is 17 residues. Looked up from germline, CDR1 is MNHEY and CDR2 is SMNVEV (reference sequence). CDR3 sequence: CASSSSFRAGTDNEQFF. The CDR3 DNA sequence: TGTGCCAGCAGTTCGTCTTTTCGAGCGGGCACTGACAATGAGCAGTTCTTC.

This chain uses TRBV5-1 with TRBJ2-4; D is uncertain. This CDR3 region has 13 residues. V lost 0 bases and J 5 bases, leaving 6 bases between the germline ends. Looked up from germline, CDR1 is SGHRS and CDR2 is YFSETQ. This CDR3 reads CASSLVPENIQYF. The CDR3 coding sequence is TGCGCCAGCAGCTTGGTGCCAGAAAACATTCAGTACTTC.

This sequence joins TRBV18 and TRBJ1-4; a possible D gene is TRBD1 (5 bases). The germline V gene has CDR1 KGHSH and CDR2 LQKENI. V lost 4 bases to trimming and J lost 8 bases, with 17 bases between them. This CDR3 is 15 amino acids long. CDR3 bases: TGTGCCAGCTCACTAAGCTTGCAGGGAGGAGAAAAACTGTTTTTT. Amino acids: CASSLSLQGGEKLFF.

This rearrangement joins TRBV6-1 to TRBJ1-1; D is uncertain. The CDR3 length is 14 residues. From germline, CDR1 is MNHNS and CDR2 SASEGT. Between the trimmed V and J ends, which lost 3 bases and 3 bases, there was a span of 11 bases. DNA of the CDR3: TGTGCCAGCAGTGACGGGTTATGGGACACTGAAGCTTTCTTT. Translation: CASSDGLWDTEAFF.

The chain couples TRBV2 to TRBJ2-1, with TRBD2 matching 10 bases. The CDR3 has 13 residues. V lost 4 bases and J lost 9; bases outside the gene matches: 3. Germline V lookup: CDR1 SNHLY, CDR2 FYNNEI. In DNA form, the CDR3 reads TGTGCCAGCAGTGGGACTAGCGGAGGTGAGCAGTTCTTC. Translated: CASSGTSGGEQFF.

The J gene is TRBJ2-7, the V gene TRBV12-3 or TRBV12-4; no clear D. V was cut by 5 bases and J by 4 bases, with 6 bases left in between. CDR3 length equals 11 residues. In DNA, the CDR3 is TGTGCCAGCAGTGCACTATACGAGCAGTACTTC. Its translation is CASSALYEQYF.

The chain joins TRBV6-5 to TRBJ1-1; 10 nucleotides match TRBD1. J was trimmed by 4 bases and V by 6 bases; bases with no gene match: 8. CDR1 is MNHEY and CDR2 is SVGAGI in the germline V gene. The CDR3 runs 15 residues. The CDR3 DNA reads TGTGCCAGCAGCCAGACAGGGGGCGTCGGCACTGAAGCTTTCTTT. It yields the protein CASSQTGGVGTEAFF.

The chain carries TRBV15 and TRBJ2-7, with D maybe TRBD1 (5 bases). Germline lookup yields CDR1 LNHNV and CDR2 YYDKDF (reference sequence). Trimming stripped 0 bases from V and 12 bases from J, with 15 bases between. This CDR3 is 13 amino acids long. As DNA, the CDR3 is TGTGCCACCAGCAGAGATACACAGGATTTGCCGTACTTC. This translates into CATSRDTQDLPYF.

The CDR3 spells CAWRLPGLTYGYTF. DNA of the CDR3: TGTGCCTGGAGGTTACCGGGACTAACGTATGGCTACACCTTC. The V gene is TRBV30, the J gene TRBJ1-2, with D possibly being TRBD1 (5 bases). Trimming cost V 3 bases and J 5 bases, with 16 bases left between them. This CDR3 is 14 amino acids long. The germline V gene encodes CDR1 GTSNPN and CDR2 SVGIG (reference sequence).

The V gene is TRBV30, the J gene TRBJ1-4; D not resolved. The CDR3 has 13 residues. Germline CDR1 GTSNPN, CDR2 SVGIG (reference sequence). The V gene lost 8 bases and the J gene lost 8 bases, with 18 bases spanning the gap. The CDR3 loop is CARARGRGEKLFF. The CDR3 DNA reads as TGTGCCCGGGCGCGGGGTCGCGGGGAAAAACTGTTTTTT.

The chain uses TRBV6-5 and TRBJ2-2; a possible D gene is TRBD2 (7 bases). Germline V lookup: CDR1 MNHEY, CDR2 SVGAGI. V was cut by 6 bases and J by 4 bases, with 15 bases left in between. The CDR3 is 15 residues long. In DNA, the CDR3 is TGTGCCAGCAGGACGGGGGGCGTGGGCACCGGGGAGCTGTTTTTT. This sequence encodes CASRTGGVGTGELFF.

The J gene is TRBJ2-1, the V gene TRBV19; possible D gene TRBD2, 6 bases. The CDR3 runs to 19 residues. With 8 bases removed from V and 2 bases from J, the gap between germline ends came to 28 bases. CDR1 and CDR2 from the germline V gene are LNHDA and SQIVND (reference sequence). This CDR3 is CASYGRGIGSGSPYNEQFF. The CDR3 DNA follows: TGTGCCAGTTACGGACGGGGGATCGGCTCCGGAAGCCCCTACAATGAGCAGTTCTTC.

The chain couples TRBV19 to TRBJ1-1, with 10 bases identical to TRBD1. This CDR3 contains 15 residues. The trim removed 6 bases at V and 2 bases at J, leaving 6 bases unmatched. In germline, CDR1 is LNHDA, CDR2 SQIVND (reference sequence). The CDR3 region has the DNA TGTGCCAGTAGCCGAAGGACAGGGGGAAACACTGAAGCTTTCTTT. This codes for CASSRRTGGNTEAFF.

The chain employs TRBV3-1 (or the pseudogene TRBV3-2) and TRBJ2-7; a weak D match, TRBD1 (6 bases). In germline, CDR1 is LGHDT, CDR2 YNNKEL (reference sequence). Trimming removed 4 bases from V and 3 bases from J, with 13 bases in between. The CDR3 covers 14 residues. The CDR3 here is CASSRRDTLYEQYF. The CDR3 nucleotides are TGTGCCAGCAGCCGCCGGGACACCCTCTACGAGCAGTACTTC.

The V and J genes are TRBV29-1 and TRBJ2-3; a possible D gene is TRBD2 (5 bases). V was cut by 4 bases and J by 1 base, with 9 bases left in between. The CDR3 is made up of 13 amino acids. Germline V CDR1 and CDR2: SQVTM, ANQGSEA. CDR3 in amino acids: CSVGEWGTDTQYF. The CDR3 DNA sequence: TGCAGCGTTGGGGAGTGGGGCACAGATACGCAGTATTTT.

The chain combines TRBV10-3 with TRBJ1-1, with TRBD1 as a possible D gene (5 bases). The germline gives CDR1 ENHRY, CDR2 SYGVKD. V dropped 10 bases and J dropped 1 base, with 13 bases sitting between them. The CDR3 sequence is 13 residues long. The CDR3 nucleotides are TGTGCCACCCGGGACTCCTGGAACACTGAAGCTTTCTTT. Translation gives CATRDSWNTEAFF.

The gene calls are TRBV25-1 and TRBJ1-4; 8 bases align to TRBD1. The CDR3 sequence is 14 residues long. In germline, CDR1 is MGHDK, CDR2 SYGVNS. With 5 bases clipped from V and 7 bases from J, the junction kept 6 bases outside the gene matches. CDR3 protein: CASSPGGQGEKLFF. The CDR3 DNA is TGTGCCAGCAGTCCAGGGGGCCAGGGTGAAAAACTGTTTTTT. Looking up the rest from reference TRBV25-1 and TRBJ1-4 gives the full variable domain: EADIYQTPRYLVIGTGKKITLECSQTMGHDKMYWYQQDPGMELHLIHYSYGVNSTEKGDLSSESTVSRIRTEHFPLTLESARPSHTSQYLCASSPGGQGEKLFFGSGTQLSVL.